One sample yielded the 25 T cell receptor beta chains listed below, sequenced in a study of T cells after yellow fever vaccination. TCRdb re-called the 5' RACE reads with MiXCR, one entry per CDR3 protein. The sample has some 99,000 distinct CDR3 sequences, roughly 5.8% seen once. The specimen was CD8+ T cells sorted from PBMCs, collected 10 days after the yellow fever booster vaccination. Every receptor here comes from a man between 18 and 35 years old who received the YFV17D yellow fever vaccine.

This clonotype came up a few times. The CDR3 region has the DNA TGCAGTGCTGTCTTAGCGGGGGCCGGCAATGAGCAGTTCTTC. Amino acid sequence: CSAVLAGAGNEQFF. This chain uses TRBV20-1 with TRBJ2-1, with 9 bases identical to TRBD2. The CDR3 totals 14 residues. Germline V gene lookup returns CDR1 DFQATT and CDR2 SNEGSKA (reference sequence). With 5 bases clipped from V and 6 bases from J, the junction kept 8 bases outside the gene matches.

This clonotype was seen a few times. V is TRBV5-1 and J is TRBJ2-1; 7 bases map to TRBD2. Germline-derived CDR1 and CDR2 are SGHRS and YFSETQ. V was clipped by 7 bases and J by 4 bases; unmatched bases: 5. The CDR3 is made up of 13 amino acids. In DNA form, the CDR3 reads TGCGCCAGCCGGGGGGTCGGTTACAATGAGCAGTTCTTC. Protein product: CASRGVGYNEQFF. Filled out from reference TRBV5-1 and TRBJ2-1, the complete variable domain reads KAGVTQTPRYLIKTRGQQVTLSCSPISGHRSVSWYQQTPGQGLQFLFEYFSETQRNKGNFPGRFSGRQFSNSRSEMNVSTLELGDSALYLCASRGVGYNEQFFGPGTRLTVL.

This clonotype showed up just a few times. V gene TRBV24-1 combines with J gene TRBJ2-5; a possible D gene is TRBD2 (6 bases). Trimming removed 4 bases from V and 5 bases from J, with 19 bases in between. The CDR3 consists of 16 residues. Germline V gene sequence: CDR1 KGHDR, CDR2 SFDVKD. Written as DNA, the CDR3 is TGTGCCACCAGTGAGTTGGGAGGACCCCACCGTGAGACCCAGTACTTC. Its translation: CATSELGGPHRETQYF.

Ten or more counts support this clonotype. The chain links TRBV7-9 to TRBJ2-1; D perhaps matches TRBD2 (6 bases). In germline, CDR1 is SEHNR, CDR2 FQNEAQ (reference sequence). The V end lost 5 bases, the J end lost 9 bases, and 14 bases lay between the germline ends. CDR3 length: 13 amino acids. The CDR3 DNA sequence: TGTGCCAGCAGCCAACCGCCCGGGGGTGAGCAGTTCTTC. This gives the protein CASSQPPGGEQFF. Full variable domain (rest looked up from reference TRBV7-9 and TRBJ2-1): DTGVSQNPRHKITKRGQNVTFRCDPISEHNRLYWYRQTLGQGPEFLTYFQNEAQLEKSRLLSDRFSAERPKGSFSTLEIQRTEQGDSAMYLCASSQPPGGEQFFGPGTRLTVL.

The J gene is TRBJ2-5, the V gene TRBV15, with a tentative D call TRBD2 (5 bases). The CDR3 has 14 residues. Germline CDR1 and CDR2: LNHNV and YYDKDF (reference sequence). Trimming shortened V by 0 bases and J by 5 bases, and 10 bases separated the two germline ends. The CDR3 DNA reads TGTGCCACCAGCAGAGACGGGGATGGGGAGACCCAGTACTTC. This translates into CATSRDGDGETQYF. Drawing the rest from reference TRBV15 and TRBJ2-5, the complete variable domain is DAMVIQNPRYQVTQFGKPVTLSCSQTLNHNVMYWYQQKSSQAPKLLFHYYDKDFNNEADTPDNFQSRRPNTSFCFLDIRSPGLGDTAMYLCATSRDGDGETQYFGPGTRLLVL.

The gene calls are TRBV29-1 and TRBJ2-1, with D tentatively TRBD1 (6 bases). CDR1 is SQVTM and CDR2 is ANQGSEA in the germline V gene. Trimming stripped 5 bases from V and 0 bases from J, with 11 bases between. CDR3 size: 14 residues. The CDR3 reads CSVSDSFSYNEQFF. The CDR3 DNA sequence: TGCAGCGTTTCGGACAGCTTCTCCTACAATGAGCAGTTCTTC.

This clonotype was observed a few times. The CDR3 sequence: CASNLLPGQRRGAEAFF. CDR3 nucleotide sequence: TGCGCCAGCAACCTACTTCCGGGACAGAGACGGGGGGCTGAAGCTTTCTTT. The chain is built from TRBV4-1 and TRBJ1-1; 7 nucleotides align to TRBD1. V lost 7 bases to trimming and J lost 6 bases; unmatched junction nucleotides: 20. Germline V gene sequence: CDR1 MGHRA, CDR2 YSYEKL. CDR3 length equals 17 residues.

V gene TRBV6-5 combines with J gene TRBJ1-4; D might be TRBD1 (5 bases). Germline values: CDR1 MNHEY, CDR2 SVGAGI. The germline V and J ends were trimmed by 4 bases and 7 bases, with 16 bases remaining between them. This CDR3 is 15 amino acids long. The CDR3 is CASSLNTGPSEKLFF. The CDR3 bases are TGTGCCAGCAGTTTAAACACAGGCCCAAGTGAAAAACTGTTTTTT.

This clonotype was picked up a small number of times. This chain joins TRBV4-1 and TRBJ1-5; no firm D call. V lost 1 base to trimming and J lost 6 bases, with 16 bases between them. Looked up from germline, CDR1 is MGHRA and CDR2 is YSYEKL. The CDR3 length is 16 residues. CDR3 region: CASSQVLSPRRQPQHF. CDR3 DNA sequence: TGCGCCAGCAGCCAAGTTTTGAGCCCACGTCGTCAGCCCCAGCATTTT.

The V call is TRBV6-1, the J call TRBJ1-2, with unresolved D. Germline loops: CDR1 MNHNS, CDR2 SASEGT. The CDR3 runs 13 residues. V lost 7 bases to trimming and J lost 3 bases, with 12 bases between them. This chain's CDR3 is CASTEDVDYGYTF. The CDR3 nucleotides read TGTGCCAGCACCGAAGATGTCGACTATGGCTACACCTTC.

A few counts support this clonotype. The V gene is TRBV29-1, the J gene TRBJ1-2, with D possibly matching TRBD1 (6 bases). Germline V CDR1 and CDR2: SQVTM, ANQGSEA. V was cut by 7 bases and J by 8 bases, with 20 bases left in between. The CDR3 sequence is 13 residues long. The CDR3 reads CSAQSGSGVGYTF. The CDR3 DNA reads TGCAGCGCCCAGAGTGGGTCAGGGGTAGGCTACACCTTC.

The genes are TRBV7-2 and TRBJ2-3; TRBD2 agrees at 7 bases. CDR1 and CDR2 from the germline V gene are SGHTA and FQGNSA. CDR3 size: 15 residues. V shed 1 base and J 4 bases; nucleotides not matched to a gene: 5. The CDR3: CASSLGGGLSDTQYF. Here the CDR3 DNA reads TGTGCCAGCAGCTTAGGGGGGGGACTCTCAGATACGCAGTATTTT.

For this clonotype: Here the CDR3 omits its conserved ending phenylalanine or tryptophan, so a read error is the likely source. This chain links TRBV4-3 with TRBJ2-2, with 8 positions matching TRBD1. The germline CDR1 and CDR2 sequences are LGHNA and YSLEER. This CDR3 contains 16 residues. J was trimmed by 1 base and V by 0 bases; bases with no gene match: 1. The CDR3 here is CASSQEGTGNTGELFY. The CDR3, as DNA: TGCGCCAGCAGCCAAGAAGGGACAGGGAACACCGGGGAGCTGTTTTAT.

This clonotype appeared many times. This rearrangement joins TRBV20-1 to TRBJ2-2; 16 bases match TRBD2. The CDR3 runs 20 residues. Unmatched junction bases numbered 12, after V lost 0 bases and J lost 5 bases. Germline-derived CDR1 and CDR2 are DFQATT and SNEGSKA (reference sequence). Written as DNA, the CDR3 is TGCAGTGCTAGAGATCTCGGCGGGACTAGCGGGGGGGCAGAAACCGGGGAGCTGTTTTTT. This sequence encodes CSARDLGGTSGGAETGELFF.

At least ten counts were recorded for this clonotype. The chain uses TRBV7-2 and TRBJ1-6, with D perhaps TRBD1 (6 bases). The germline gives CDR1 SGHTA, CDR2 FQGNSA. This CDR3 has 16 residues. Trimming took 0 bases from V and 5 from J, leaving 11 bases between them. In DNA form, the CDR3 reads TGTGCCAGCAGCTTAGCTCTGGGGGCGGATAATTCACCCCTCCACTTT. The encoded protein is CASSLALGADNSPLHF.

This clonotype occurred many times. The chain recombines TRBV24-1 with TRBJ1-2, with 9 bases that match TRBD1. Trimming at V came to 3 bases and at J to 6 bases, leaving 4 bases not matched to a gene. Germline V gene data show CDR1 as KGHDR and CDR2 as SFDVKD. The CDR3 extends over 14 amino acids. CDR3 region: CATSDPRDRDGYTF. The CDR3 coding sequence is TGTGCCACCAGTGATCCCCGGGACAGGGATGGCTACACCTTC.

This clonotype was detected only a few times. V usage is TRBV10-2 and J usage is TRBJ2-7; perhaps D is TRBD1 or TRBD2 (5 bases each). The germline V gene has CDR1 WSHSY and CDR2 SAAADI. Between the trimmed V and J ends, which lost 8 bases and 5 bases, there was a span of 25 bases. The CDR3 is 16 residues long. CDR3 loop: CASSIGHLLGSNEQYF. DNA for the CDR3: TGCGCCAGCTCGATCGGACACCTCTTAGGGAGCAACGAGCAGTACTTC.

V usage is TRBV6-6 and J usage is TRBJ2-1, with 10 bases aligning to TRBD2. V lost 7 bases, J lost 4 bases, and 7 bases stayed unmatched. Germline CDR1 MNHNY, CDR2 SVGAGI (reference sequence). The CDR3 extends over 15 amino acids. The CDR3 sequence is CASNPERGGYNEQFF. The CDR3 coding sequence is TGTGCCAGCAACCCCGAGCGGGGGGGATACAATGAGCAGTTCTTC.

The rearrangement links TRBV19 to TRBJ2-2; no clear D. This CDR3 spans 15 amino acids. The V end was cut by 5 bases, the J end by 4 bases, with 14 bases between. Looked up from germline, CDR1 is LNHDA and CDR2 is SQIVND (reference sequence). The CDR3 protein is CASSGRTGPTGELFF. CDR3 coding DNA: TGTGCCAGTAGTGGCCGGACCGGCCCCACCGGGGAGCTGTTTTTT.

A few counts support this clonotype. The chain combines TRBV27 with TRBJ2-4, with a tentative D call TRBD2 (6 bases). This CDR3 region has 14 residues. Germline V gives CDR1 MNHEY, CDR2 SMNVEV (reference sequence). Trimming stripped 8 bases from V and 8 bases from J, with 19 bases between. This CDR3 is CASYSPARRDIQYF. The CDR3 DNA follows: TGTGCCAGCTATAGCCCTGCCAGGAGGGACATTCAGTACTTC.

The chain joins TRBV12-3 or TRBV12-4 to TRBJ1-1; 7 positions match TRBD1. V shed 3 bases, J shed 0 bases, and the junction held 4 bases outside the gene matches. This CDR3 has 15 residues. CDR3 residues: CASSFADRLNTEAFF. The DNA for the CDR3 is TGTGCCAGCAGTTTCGCGGACAGGCTGAACACTGAAGCTTTCTTT.

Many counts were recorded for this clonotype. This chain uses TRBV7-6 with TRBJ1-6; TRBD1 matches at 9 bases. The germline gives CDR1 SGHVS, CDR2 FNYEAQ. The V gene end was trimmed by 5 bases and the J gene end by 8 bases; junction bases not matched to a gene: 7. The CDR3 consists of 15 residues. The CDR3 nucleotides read TGTGCCAGCAGCACCCGGGACAGGGATGATTCACCCCTCCACTTT. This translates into CASSTRDRDDSPLHF.

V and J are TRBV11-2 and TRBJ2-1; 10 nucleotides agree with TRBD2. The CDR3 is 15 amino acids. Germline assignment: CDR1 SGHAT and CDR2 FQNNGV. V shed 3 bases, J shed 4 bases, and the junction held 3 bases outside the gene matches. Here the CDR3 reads CASSFGTSVYNEQFF. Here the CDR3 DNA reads TGTGCCAGCAGCTTTGGGACTAGCGTGTACAATGAGCAGTTCTTC.

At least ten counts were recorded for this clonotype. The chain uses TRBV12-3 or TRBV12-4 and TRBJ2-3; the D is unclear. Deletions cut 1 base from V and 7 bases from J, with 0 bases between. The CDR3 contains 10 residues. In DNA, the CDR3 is TGTGCCAGCAGTTTAGATACGCAGTATTTT. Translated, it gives CASSLDTQYF.

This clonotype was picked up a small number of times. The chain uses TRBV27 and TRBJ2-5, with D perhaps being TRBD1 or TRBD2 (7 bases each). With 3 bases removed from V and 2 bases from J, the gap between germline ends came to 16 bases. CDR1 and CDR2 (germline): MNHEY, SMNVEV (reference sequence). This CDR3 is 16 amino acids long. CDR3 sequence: CASSLGAGGEQETQYF. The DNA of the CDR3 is TGTGCCAGCAGTTTGGGGGCAGGGGGGGAACAAGAGACCCAGTACTTC.